Following are 27 T cell receptor beta chains from one sample sequenced in a study of blood T cell repertoires in COVID-19. Using immunoSEQ multiplex PCR, the repertoire was profiled, and TCRdb retains in-frame clones only, with some absent. Altogether roughly 200,000 clones are present, roughly 80% being singletons, with the ten largest covering around 5.8%. Sequences were obtained from peripheral blood. The receptors shown here come from a woman aged 70-85 years with acute or convalescent COVID-19.

The CDR3 region is CASSQAWGGPYSYNEQFF. CDR3 DNA sequence: TGCGCCAGCAGCCAGGCCTGGGGGGGACCTTACTCCTACAATGAGCAGTTCTTC. V usage is TRBV4-1 and J usage is TRBJ2-1; 7 bases are shared with TRBD2. The CDR3 covers 18 residues. Trimming at V came to 3 bases and at J to 0 bases, leaving 11 bases not matched to a gene. The germline gives CDR1 MGHRA, CDR2 YSYEKL.

The V and J genes are TRBV2 and TRBJ2-3; 13 bases are a match to TRBD2. Germline loops: CDR1 SNHLY, CDR2 FYNNEI. With 6 bases clipped from V and 4 bases from J, the junction kept 10 bases outside the gene matches. CDR3 length: 17 amino acids. The CDR3 protein is CASRGTSGINPSDTQYF. In DNA, the CDR3 is TGTGCCAGCAGGGGGACTAGCGGGATAAACCCCTCAGATACGCAGTATTTT.

The chain joins TRBV5-4 to TRBJ2-5, with no clear D. The V gene's germline CDR1 is SGHNT and CDR2 YYREEE (reference sequence). There are 11 residues in the CDR3. V gave up 0 bases and J gave up 5 bases, with 2 bases separating them. CDR3 DNA: TGTGCCAGCAGCTTGGCGGAGACCCAGTACTTC. It codes for CASSLAETQYF.

This chain joins TRBV5-1 and TRBJ2-2; TRBD1 might be the D (5 bases). Germline assignment: CDR1 SGHRS and CDR2 YFSETQ. This CDR3 has 15 residues. Trimming removed 6 bases at V and 0 bases at J, with 12 bases between. DNA for the CDR3: TGCGCCAGCAAAACGGACAACACGAACACCGGGGAGCTGTTTTTT. This sequence encodes CASKTDNTNTGELFF.

This chain links TRBV19 with TRBJ1-2; D unclear. The CDR3 has 11 amino acids. Trimming removed 0 bases at V and 8 bases at J, with 4 bases between. Germline assignment: CDR1 LNHDA and CDR2 SQIVND (reference sequence). CDR3 DNA: TGTGCCAGTAGTATAGAGGGCGGCTACACCTTC. As protein: CASSIEGGYTF.

The rearrangement uses TRBV3-1 (or the pseudogene TRBV3-2) and TRBJ1-1; D call uncertain. Trimming left V 1 base short and J 7 bases short, with 13 bases between. Germline assignment: CDR1 LGHDT and CDR2 YNNKEL (reference sequence). The CDR3 consists of 14 residues. CDR3 sequence (DNA): TGTGCCAGCAGCCAAGTGAGCGGAGTAAGTGAAGCTTTCTTT. The encoded protein is CASSQVSGVSEAFF.

The genes are TRBV15 and TRBJ1-2, with 9 nucleotides matching TRBD1. This CDR3 has 14 residues. Trimming removed 5 bases from V and 6 bases from J; junction bases left unmatched: 7. Germline CDR1 and CDR2: LNHNV and YYDKDF (reference sequence). CDR3 sequence reads: CATSLGTGPHGYTF. CDR3 sequence (DNA): TGTGCCACCAGCTTGGGGACAGGGCCGCATGGCTACACCTTC.

The chain combines TRBV28 with TRBJ1-5, with TRBD1 identical over 8 bases. Germline V gene lookup returns CDR1 MDHEN and CDR2 SYDVKM. The V gene end was trimmed by 2 bases and the J gene end by 6 bases; junction bases not matched to a gene: 9. The CDR3 contains 16 residues. The CDR3 DNA sequence: TGTGCCAGCAGTTTAGCCACAGGGGGGTGGAGTCAGCCCCAGCATTTT. Translation: CASSLATGGWSQPQHF.

The chain combines TRBV7-2 with TRBJ2-7, with TRBD1 matching 12 bases. This CDR3 spans 14 amino acids. Germline CDR1 and CDR2: SGHTA and FQGNSA. J lost 6 bases, V lost 5 bases, and 5 bases had no gene match. This CDR3 is CASSLWDRGLEQYF. The DNA for the CDR3 is TGTGCCAGCAGCCTGTGGGACAGGGGGCTCGAGCAGTACTTC.

V is TRBV2 and J is TRBJ1-1; unclear D gene. Trimming pared 2 bases from V and 0 bases from J, leaving 7 bases between. This CDR3 comprises 14 residues. Germline loops: CDR1 SNHLY, CDR2 FYNNEI. The CDR3 DNA reads TGTGCCAGCAGTGAAATCGGGGTGAACACTGAAGCTTTCTTT. Encoded protein: CASSEIGVNTEAFF.

V gene TRBV7-9 combines with J gene TRBJ2-7; 12 positions match TRBD2. V lost 5 bases and J lost 3; bases outside the gene matches: 8. The V gene's germline CDR1 is SEHNR and CDR2 FQNEAQ (reference sequence). This CDR3 spans 16 amino acids. Here the CDR3 reads CASSQSPGLAGYEQYF. The CDR3 nucleotides are TGTGCCAGCAGCCAAAGCCCGGGACTAGCGGGCTACGAGCAGTACTTC.

Turning to this clone: The sample carries other DNA sequences with the same CDR3. The V and J genes are TRBV9 and TRBJ1-2; D gene ambiguous. The V and J ends lost 0 bases and 2 bases respectively, with 5 bases between them. The CDR3 is made up of 13 amino acids. Germline V lookup: CDR1 SGDLS, CDR2 YYNGEE. The CDR3 DNA is TGTGCCAGCAGCGTAGGGGCCAACTATGGCTACACCTTC. This codes for CASSVGANYGYTF.

CDR3 sequence reads: CASSEPGQNLNSPLHF. As DNA, the CDR3 is TGTGCCAGCAGTGAACCCGGACAGAACCTCAATTCACCCCTCCACTTT. V gene TRBV6-1 combines with J gene TRBJ1-6, with D maybe TRBD1 (6 bases). V was shortened by 2 bases and J by 7 bases, with 15 bases between the two germline ends. Per germline, CDR1 MNHNS and CDR2 SASEGT. The CDR3 extends over 16 amino acids.

The chain recombines TRBV7-9 with TRBJ1-5; the D gene is possibly TRBD1 (5 bases). V lost 4 bases, J lost 7 bases, and 17 bases lay in between. The CDR3 spans 15 residues. In germline, CDR1 is SEHNR, CDR2 FQNEAQ (reference sequence). Here the CDR3 DNA reads TGTGCCAGCAGCTCGATGGGGGGTGCCGGACAGCCCCAGCATTTT. This sequence encodes CASSSMGGAGQPQHF. The full variable domain, in which reference TRBV7-9 and TRBJ1-5 provide the parts outside the CDR3, is DTGVSQNPRHKITKRGQNVTFRCDPISEHNRLYWYRQTLGQGPEFLTYFQNEAQLEKSRLLSDRFSAERPKGSFSTLEIQRTEQGDSAMYLCASSSMGGAGQPQHFGDGTRLSIL.

J is TRBJ1-2 and V is TRBV6-4, with D perhaps TRBD1 (6 bases). V lost 4 bases and J 6 bases, leaving 12 bases between the germline ends. CDR1 and CDR2 from the germline V gene are MRHNA and SNTAGT. CDR3 length equals 13 residues. The CDR3 DNA is TGTGCCAGCAGTGTTTCAGGGGCGGATGGCTACACCTTC. Amino acid sequence: CASSVSGADGYTF.

In this sample, this clone turned up once. This chain joins TRBV5-5 and TRBJ1-3; 9 nucleotides agree with TRBD1. Germline V CDR1 and CDR2: SGHKS, YYEKEE (reference sequence). The CDR3 is 18 amino acids. Trimming removed 1 base from V and 2 bases from J; junction bases left unmatched: 10. CDR3 region: CASSLLPGTGLTGNTIYF. The CDR3 DNA is TGTGCCAGCAGCTTGTTACCCGGGACAGGGTTGACTGGAAACACCATATATTTT.

This clone was picked up one time. This chain joins TRBV7-9 and TRBJ1-2, with 8 bases fitting TRBD1. CDR3 length: 15 amino acids. The germline V gene has CDR1 SEHNR and CDR2 FQNEAQ (reference sequence). The ends lost 4 bases at V and 4 bases at J; junction bases unmatched: 8. The CDR3 region is CASSSGQGLSYGYTF. The CDR3 nucleotides are TGTGCCAGCAGCTCAGGACAGGGCCTAAGCTATGGCTACACCTTC. Combining the CDR3 with reference TRBV7-9 and TRBJ1-2 gives the whole variable domain DTGVSQNPRHKITKRGQNVTFRCDPISEHNRLYWYRQTLGQGPEFLTYFQNEAQLEKSRLLSDRFSAERPKGSFSTLEIQRTEQGDSAMYLCASSSGQGLSYGYTFGSGTRLTVV.

The chain combines TRBV4-2 with TRBJ1-6; D might be TRBD1 (6 bases). V gave up 2 bases and J gave up 3 bases, with 14 bases separating them. The CDR3 length is 17 residues. Germline CDR1 reads LGHNA; CDR2 reads YNFKEQ. CDR3 sequence reads: CASSQIIRDNYNSPLHF. CDR3 nucleotide sequence: TGTGCCAGCAGCCAAATCATCCGGGACAACTATAATTCACCCCTCCACTTT.

In its sample, this clone was seen a few times. The gene calls are TRBV12-3 or TRBV12-4 and TRBJ1-5; a possible D gene is TRBD1 (5 bases). There are 13 residues in the CDR3. V was pared by 3 bases and J by 4 bases, with 7 bases between. In DNA form, the CDR3 reads TGTGCCAGCAGTTTCGGGGGAAATCAGCCCCAGCATTTT. Its protein is CASSFGGNQPQHF.

The V call is TRBV5-6, the J call TRBJ2-2; TRBD2 matches at 12 bases. Unmatched junction bases numbered 9, after V lost 2 bases and J lost 7 bases. CDR1 is SGHDT and CDR2 is YYEEEE in the germline V gene. The CDR3 extends over 17 amino acids. The CDR3, as DNA: TGTGCCAGCAGCTTAACGACTAGCGGGAGTGGTGACGGGGAGCTGTTTTTT. Translation: CASSLTTSGSGDGELFF.

The chain couples TRBV29-1 to TRBJ2-2, with TRBD2 matching over 7 bases. Germline CDR1 reads SQVTM; CDR2 reads ANQGSEA. The V segment lost 4 bases and the J segment 2 bases; nucleotides outside the gene matches: 13. This CDR3 contains 17 residues. In DNA, the CDR3 is TGCAGCGTTGGGCCGGGGAGGGCGGGAAGTAACACCGGGGAGCTGTTTTTT. Its protein is CSVGPGRAGSNTGELFF.

V gene TRBV21-1 combines with J gene TRBJ1-3. TRBV21-1 is tagged as a pseudogene. This CDR3 region has 17 residues. The CDR3, as DNA: TGTGCCAGCAGCAGAAACTGTGACTTCTACTCTGGAAACACCATATATTTT. It is translated as CASSRNCDFYSGNTIYF.

This clone has only a few counts. The chain uses TRBV6-6 and TRBJ2-7, with TRBD2 as a possible D gene (5 bases). V lost 4 bases to trimming and J lost 0 bases, with 16 bases between them. Germline CDR1 is MNHNY and CDR2 is SVGAGI (reference sequence). The CDR3 is made up of 16 amino acids. The DNA for the CDR3 is TGTGCCAGCAGTTCGCCCGGACTCCAGAGCTCCTACGAGCAGTACTTC. Translating gives CASSSPGLQSSYEQYF.

This clone was found a few times. V usage is TRBV2 and J usage is TRBJ1-5; D uncertain. The germline V and J ends were trimmed by 7 bases and 7 bases, with 17 bases remaining between them. The germline V gene encodes CDR1 SNHLY and CDR2 FYNNEI. The CDR3 is 14 residues long. The chain's CDR3 is CASTSPGLGQPQHF. CDR3 nucleotide sequence: TGTGCCAGCACTTCCCCTGGTCTAGGACAGCCCCAGCATTTT.

The rearrangement uses TRBV3-1 (or the pseudogene TRBV3-2) and TRBJ1-5, with D unclear. The V and J ends lost 4 bases and 7 bases respectively, with 11 bases between them. This CDR3 has 13 residues. The V gene's germline CDR1 is LGHDT and CDR2 YNNKEL (reference sequence). This chain's CDR3 is CASSPSGAQPQHF. CDR3 sequence (DNA): TGTGCCAGCAGCCCATCAGGCGCCCAGCCCCAGCATTTT.

For the CDR3, the DNA is TGCGCCAGCAGACCCGGGACAGACGGGGAGCTGTTTTTT. This encodes CASRPGTDGELFF. The V call is TRBV5-1, the J call TRBJ2-2; 7 bases map to TRBD1. Germline V gene lookup returns CDR1 SGHRS and CDR2 YFSETQ. V lost 5 bases and J lost 7; bases outside the gene matches: 5. There are 13 residues in the CDR3.

The rearrangement uses TRBV6-4 and TRBJ2-2, with TRBD2 matching over 9 bases. The germline V gene has CDR1 MRHNA and CDR2 SNTAGT. The CDR3 totals 14 residues. V gave up 4 bases and J gave up 7 bases; unmatched junction bases: 4. CDR3 in amino acids: CASSGGLAGGELFF. The CDR3 DNA reads as TGTGCCAGCAGTGGGGGACTAGCTGGCGGGGAGCTGTTTTTT.